Listed here are 4 T cell receptor beta chains from one sample, sequenced in a study of blood T cells in healthy people across ages. PCR was performed a second time for about 7 to 12 cycles using a sample-barcoded 5' primer and a J-beta primer mix. TCRdb redid the calling of the 5' RACE reads with MiXCR, one entry per CDR3 protein. The table has some 800,000 distinct CDR3 sequences, more than 20% seen once. In addition, the sample was reused for a study of T cells of mothers and their children.

The sample consisted of blood. The receptors derive from a boy aged 5-17 years in good health.

About this clonotype itself: One end of the junction does not line up with germline, which may come from a read error. This chain connects TRBV7-2 to TRBJ2-7; the match to TRBD2 covers 10 bases. This CDR3 has 16 residues. Per germline, CDR1 SGHTA and CDR2 FQGNSA. CDR3 nucleotide sequence: TGTGCCAGCAGCTTGGTGGGGGCTAGCGGGAGCCACGAGCGGTACTTC. Its translation is CASSLVGASGSHERYF.

This chain uses TRBV5-1 with TRBJ1-1; 8 nucleotides match TRBD1. This CDR3 has 15 amino acids. J was trimmed by 6 bases and V by 0 bases; bases with no gene match: 7. The germline V gene has CDR1 SGHRS and CDR2 YFSETQ. CDR3 protein: CASSLGQGNRAEAFF. In DNA form, the CDR3 reads TGCGCCAGCAGCTTGGGACAGGGGAACCGCGCTGAAGCTTTCTTT.

The rearrangement uses TRBV3-1 and TRBJ2-4; 10 nucleotides agree with TRBD2. Per germline, CDR1 LGHDT and CDR2 YNNKEL (reference sequence). CDR3 size: 15 residues. V dropped 5 bases and J dropped 7; count of bases not matched to a gene: 8. The CDR3 region is CASSERRAGGNIQYF. In nucleotides, the CDR3 is TGTGCCAGCAGCGAACGTCGAGCGGGGGGGAACATTCAGTACTTC.

The CDR3 sequence: CASSLKLAGGPTTDTQYF. DNA for the CDR3: TGCGCCAGCAGCTTGAAACTAGCGGGGGGGCCTACCACAGATACGCAGTATTTT. The V gene is TRBV5-1, the J gene TRBJ2-3; 13 bases match TRBD2. This CDR3 has 18 residues. Germline assignment: CDR1 SGHRS and CDR2 YFSETQ. Unmatched junction bases numbered 7, after V lost 1 base and J lost 2 bases.